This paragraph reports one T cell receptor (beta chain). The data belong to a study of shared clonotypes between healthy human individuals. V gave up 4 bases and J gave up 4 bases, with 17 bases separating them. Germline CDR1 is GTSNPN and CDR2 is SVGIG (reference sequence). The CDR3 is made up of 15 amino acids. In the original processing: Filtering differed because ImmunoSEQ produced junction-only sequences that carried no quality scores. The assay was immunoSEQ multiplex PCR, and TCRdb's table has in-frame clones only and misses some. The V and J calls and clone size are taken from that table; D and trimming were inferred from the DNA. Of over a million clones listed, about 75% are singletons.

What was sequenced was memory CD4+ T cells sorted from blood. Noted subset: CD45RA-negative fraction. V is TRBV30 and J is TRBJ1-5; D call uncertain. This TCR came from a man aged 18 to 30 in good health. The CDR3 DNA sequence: TGTGCCTGGAACCGTGGAAACAAGCCGAATCAGCCCCAGCATTTT. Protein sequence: CAWNRGNKPNQPQHF.